This T cell receptor (beta chain) came from a study of blood T cell repertoires in COVID-19. Overall study: COVID-19 samples from acute and convalescent phases originated in the United States, Italy and Spain. PBMCs, B-cell-depleted T cells, or T cells were the source of the cDNA or gDNA that made up the material.

The germline gives CDR1 MNHNS, CDR2 SASEGT. Trimming at V came to 4 bases and at J to 6 bases, leaving 3 bases not matched to a gene. CDR3 length equals 14 residues. The authors' processing: Nucleated cell number was recorded as an estimate derived from reference gene primer amplification. Measured with immunoSEQ multiplex PCR; TCRdb has only the in-frame clones, and not every one. V and J calls and clone size are given by that table; D and trimming were obtained from the DNA. The sample consists of 120,000 to 150,000 clones, more than 75% of them appearing once. The clonotype originates from a woman in her forties or fifties with acute or convalescent COVID-19. The specimen was peripheral blood. The chain recombines TRBV6-1 with TRBJ1-6; TRBD1 agrees at 7 bases. In nucleotides, the CDR3 is TGTGCCAGCAGTGCACAGGGGCCTAATTCACCCCTCCACTTT. Protein sequence: CASSAQGPNSPLHF.